Listed below are T cell receptor beta chains from one sample, sequenced in a study of shared clonotypes between healthy human individuals. Generated by immunoSEQ multiplex PCR, the TCRdb table keeps only in-frame clones and is missing some. Among around 2,000,000 clones listed, 85% to 95% were seen once. Sample: naive CD4+ T cells sorted from blood. Every receptor here comes from a young man in good health. The CDR3 runs from the conserved cysteine through the conserved F or W. The D gene is left open where the match is weak. The listing skips clone size in some rows; elsewhere it reads once, few, many or a size class.

d_gene: NA
v_gene: TRBV7-2
j_gene: TRBJ1-1
abundance: NA
CDR3aa: CASKTGGLGTEAFF

d_gene: TRBD2
v_gene: TRBV18
j_gene: TRBJ2-5
abundance: NA
CDR3aa: CASSPRLALLGETQYF

d_gene: TRBD2
v_gene: TRBV7-9
j_gene: TRBJ2-3
abundance: NA
CDR3aa: CASSLLTGGSTDTQYF

d_gene: NA
v_gene: TRBV6-5
j_gene: TRBJ1-5
abundance: NA
CDR3aa: CASSSGGGRQPQHF

d_gene: NA
v_gene: TRBV4-1
j_gene: TRBJ2-1
abundance: NA
CDR3aa: CASSQGFWHSEQFF

d_gene: NA
v_gene: TRBV2
j_gene: TRBJ2-3
abundance: NA
CDR3aa: CASSDSSVTDTQYF

d_gene: TRBD1
v_gene: TRBV6-5
j_gene: TRBJ1-2
abundance: NA
CDR3aa: CASSPTGDYYGYTF

d_gene: NA
v_gene: TRBV28
j_gene: TRBJ1-6
abundance: NA
CDR3aa: CASSQGTYNSPLHF

d_gene: NA
v_gene: TRBV20-1
j_gene: TRBJ2-7
abundance: few
CDR3aa: CSVKGSYEQYF

d_gene: TRBD2
v_gene: TRBV6-1
j_gene: TRBJ2-3
abundance: once
CDR3aa: CASIRALAADTQYF

d_gene: NA
v_gene: TRBV10-3
j_gene: TRBJ2-4
abundance: NA
CDR3aa: CAISSSQNIQYF

d_gene: TRBD1
v_gene: TRBV5-1
j_gene: TRBJ2-6
abundance: NA
CDR3aa: CASSLGTGVAGANVLTF

d_gene: NA
v_gene: TRBV29-1
j_gene: TRBJ2-3
abundance: NA
CDR3aa: CSVASRLANPDTQYF

d_gene: NA
v_gene: TRBV6-1
j_gene: TRBJ2-1
abundance: NA
CDR3aa: CASSEAGIPRDEQFF

d_gene: NA
v_gene: TRBV5-1
j_gene: TRBJ2-3
abundance: NA
CDR3aa: CASSSRWTDSTDTQYF

d_gene: TRBD2
v_gene: TRBV5-1
j_gene: TRBJ2-1
abundance: few
CDR3aa: CASSFFREGEQFF

d_gene: TRBD2
v_gene: TRBV10-3
j_gene: TRBJ2-7
abundance: NA
CDR3aa: CAITSGADEQYF

d_gene: NA
v_gene: TRBV6-6
j_gene: TRBJ1-1
abundance: NA
CDR3aa: CASSKGLNTEAFF

d_gene: NA
v_gene: TRBV13
j_gene: TRBJ2-1
abundance: NA
CDR3aa: CASSLEGLGTRTYNEQFF

d_gene: TRBD2
v_gene: TRBV6-1
j_gene: TRBJ2-5
abundance: NA
CDR3aa: CASSVTSGPGLRQTQYF

d_gene: TRBD1
v_gene: TRBV30
j_gene: TRBJ1-5
abundance: NA
CDR3aa: CAWRSGTGGLSNQPQHF

d_gene: TRBD2
v_gene: TRBV9
j_gene: TRBJ2-7
abundance: NA
CDR3aa: CASSVGAGETYEQYF

d_gene: NA
v_gene: TRBV6-5
j_gene: TRBJ2-5
abundance: NA
CDR3aa: CASSFGTLLETQYF

d_gene: NA
v_gene: TRBV5-1
j_gene: TRBJ1-4
abundance: NA
CDR3aa: CASSRAGDSNEKLFF

d_gene: NA
v_gene: TRBV10-3
j_gene: TRBJ2-1
abundance: NA
CDR3aa: CAISESSNEQFF

d_gene: TRBD1
v_gene: TRBV9
j_gene: TRBJ2-1
abundance: NA
CDR3aa: CASSPGGQGYNEQFF

d_gene: TRBD2
v_gene: TRBV4-1
j_gene: TRBJ2-5
abundance: NA
CDR3aa: CASSPPSGGRQETQYF

d_gene: TRBD1
v_gene: TRBV2
j_gene: TRBJ1-1
abundance: once
CDR3aa: CASRTGASNTEAFF

d_gene: NA
v_gene: TRBV6-6
j_gene: TRBJ1-6
abundance: many
CDR3aa: CASSYQGVSVNSPLHF

d_gene: NA
v_gene: TRBV30
j_gene: TRBJ2-7
abundance: NA
CDR3aa: CAWTRQGIVSYEQYF

d_gene: TRBD1
v_gene: TRBV5-4
j_gene: TRBJ2-1
abundance: NA
CDR3aa: CASSSGQGNEQFF

d_gene: NA
v_gene: TRBV21-1
j_gene: TRBJ1-2
abundance: NA
CDR3aa: CASSLGGRLNYGYTF

d_gene: TRBD1
v_gene: TRBV29-1
j_gene: TRBJ1-2
abundance: NA
CDR3aa: CSVETNRGTNGYTF

d_gene: NA
v_gene: TRBV30
j_gene: TRBJ1-2
abundance: NA
CDR3aa: CAWSQGNYGYTF

d_gene: NA
v_gene: TRBV7-3
j_gene: TRBJ2-3
abundance: NA
CDR3aa: CASSSRGDTQYF

d_gene: NA
v_gene: TRBV18
j_gene: TRBJ1-2
abundance: NA
CDR3aa: CASSPADRNYGYTF

d_gene: TRBD1
v_gene: TRBV28
j_gene: TRBJ1-1
abundance: NA
CDR3aa: CASSLLGDRVNTEAFF

d_gene: TRBD1
v_gene: TRBV4-1
j_gene: TRBJ1-5
abundance: NA
CDR3aa: CASSQEGTGPQPQHF

d_gene: NA
v_gene: TRBV27
j_gene: TRBJ2-1
abundance: NA
CDR3aa: CASSYTGGPYNEQFF

d_gene: NA
v_gene: TRBV27
j_gene: TRBJ2-5
abundance: NA
CDR3aa: CASSLLSAGEETQYF

d_gene: NA
v_gene: TRBV6-6
j_gene: TRBJ1-1
abundance: NA
CDR3aa: CASSYPPANTEAFF

d_gene: NA
v_gene: TRBV28
j_gene: TRBJ1-4
abundance: NA
CDR3aa: CASRLAHRLATNEKLFF

d_gene: NA
v_gene: TRBV27
j_gene: TRBJ1-6
abundance: NA
CDR3aa: CASSLERGKMISSYNSPLHF

d_gene: TRBD2
v_gene: TRBV5-1
j_gene: TRBJ2-5
abundance: NA
CDR3aa: CASSLAAGGGETQYF

d_gene: NA
v_gene: TRBV27
j_gene: TRBJ2-4
abundance: NA
CDR3aa: CASSLGGIGNIQYF

d_gene: NA
v_gene: TRBV6-1
j_gene: TRBJ1-2
abundance: NA
CDR3aa: CASSRQDSYGYTF

d_gene: NA
v_gene: TRBV5-1
j_gene: TRBJ2-5
abundance: NA
CDR3aa: CASSLGVGLSQYF

d_gene: TRBD2
v_gene: TRBV7-9
j_gene: TRBJ2-2
abundance: once
CDR3aa: CASSLGLGAGELFF

d_gene: NA
v_gene: TRBV2
j_gene: TRBJ2-7
abundance: few
CDR3aa: CASSEAGREQYF

d_gene: TRBD1
v_gene: TRBV7-2
j_gene: TRBJ2-7
abundance: NA
CDR3aa: CASSRPRPGGGDDEQYF

d_gene: TRBD1
v_gene: TRBV5-1
j_gene: TRBJ1-1
abundance: NA
CDR3aa: CASSVTRDSKAFF

d_gene: TRBD2
v_gene: TRBV9
j_gene: TRBJ2-3
abundance: NA
CDR3aa: CASSSLAGGIADTQYF

d_gene: NA
v_gene: TRBV7-9
j_gene: TRBJ1-1
abundance: NA
CDR3aa: CASSLDGGEAFF

d_gene: NA
v_gene: TRBV5-1
j_gene: TRBJ2-7
abundance: NA
CDR3aa: CASSLPPREQYF

d_gene: TRBD1
v_gene: TRBV6-1
j_gene: TRBJ2-7
abundance: NA
CDR3aa: CASSPADRVYEQYF

d_gene: TRBD2
v_gene: TRBV4-3
j_gene: TRBJ2-2
abundance: NA
CDR3aa: CASSQDGVASGRGITGELFF

d_gene: NA
v_gene: TRBV5-1
j_gene: TRBJ2-1
abundance: NA
CDR3aa: CASRSDRSLYNEQFF

d_gene: TRBD1
v_gene: TRBV18
j_gene: TRBJ2-7
abundance: NA
CDR3aa: CASSPTGPGSPSEQYF

d_gene: NA
v_gene: TRBV28
j_gene: TRBJ2-7
abundance: few
CDR3aa: CASTPGSAYEQYF